This T cell receptor (beta chain) was captured in a study of HIV-infected patients and healthy controls. No cell fractionation was done, so the repertoire covers all unsorted peripheral blood T cells. Deletions cut 2 bases from V and 1 base from J, with 11 bases between. CDR1 ENHRY and CDR2 SYGVKD come from the germline V gene. The CDR3 is made up of 15 amino acids. Alpha and beta constant-region primers primed reverse transcription of 400 to 650 ng RNA. Separate chain-specific third strand synthesis with multiplexing indices produced the alpha and beta libraries. Using its own MiXCR run on the 5' RACE reads, TCRdb lists one record per CDR3 protein. The sample comprises 10,000 or so distinct CDR3 sequences, less than 9.5% of which are singletons, and roughly 3.4% rests with the top ten. This clonotype was detected only a few times.

The V call is TRBV10-3, the J call TRBJ1-1; weak D call: TRBD1 (6 bases). This sequence was found in an adult in good health. Sequenced sample: blood. CDR3 residues: CAISEGGGKNTEAFF. CDR3 DNA sequence: TGTGCCATCAGTGAGGGCGGGGGCAAGAACACTGAAGCTTTCTTT.